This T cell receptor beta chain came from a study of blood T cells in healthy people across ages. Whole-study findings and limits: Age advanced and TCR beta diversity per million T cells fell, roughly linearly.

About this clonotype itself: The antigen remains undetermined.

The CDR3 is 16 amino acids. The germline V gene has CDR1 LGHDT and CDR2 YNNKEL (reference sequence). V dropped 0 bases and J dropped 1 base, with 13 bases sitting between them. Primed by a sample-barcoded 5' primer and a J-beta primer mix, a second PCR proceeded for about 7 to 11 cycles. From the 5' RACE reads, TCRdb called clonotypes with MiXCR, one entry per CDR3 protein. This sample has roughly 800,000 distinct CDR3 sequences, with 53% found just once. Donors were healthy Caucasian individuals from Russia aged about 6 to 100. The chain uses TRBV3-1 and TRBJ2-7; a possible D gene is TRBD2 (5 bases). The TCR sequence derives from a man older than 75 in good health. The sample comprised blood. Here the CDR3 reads CASSQEGSAPSYEQYF. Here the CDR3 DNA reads TGTGCCAGCAGCCAAGAAGGGAGCGCACCGTCCTACGAGCAGTACTTC.